The 26 T cell receptor beta chains given below trace back to one sample, sequenced in a study of response to subunit inactivated influenza vaccine. From the RT-PCR reads, TCRdb called clonotypes with MiXCR, one entry per CDR3 protein. The sample holds over 450,000 distinct CDR3 sequences, roughly 13% seen once. The sequenced sample was PBMCs from blood, obtained about 40 days after vaccination. These receptors all come from a man between 50 and 59 years old who received an inactivated influenza vaccine.

This clonotype has more than one count but fewer than ten. The chain recombines TRBV12-3 or TRBV12-4 with TRBJ2-7; the D gene is possibly TRBD1 (5 bases). Trimming pared 6 bases from V and 5 bases from J, leaving 14 bases between. The CDR3 has 13 residues. The CDR3, as DNA: TGTGCCAGCAGAAGCAGGGCTCGCCACGAGCAGTACTTC. It codes for CASRSRARHEQYF.

V is TRBV7-9 and J is TRBJ2-1, with 8 bases lining up with TRBD2. In germline, CDR1 is SEHNR, CDR2 FQNEAQ (reference sequence). Germline trimming cut 1 base from V and 7 bases from J; bases unmatched to any gene: 6. The CDR3 is made up of 15 amino acids. CDR3 nucleotide sequence: TGTGCCAGCAGCTTAGAGGTAGCGGGAAGGAATGAGCAGTTCTTC. Protein: CASSLEVAGRNEQFF. Variable domain in full (rest from reference TRBV7-9 and TRBJ2-1): DTGVSQNPRHKITKRGQNVTFRCDPISEHNRLYWYRQTLGQGPEFLTYFQNEAQLEKSRLLSDRFSAERPKGSFSTLEIQRTEQGDSAMYLCASSLEVAGRNEQFFGPGTRLTVL.

This clonotype was recorded many times. The chain couples TRBV12-3 or TRBV12-4 to TRBJ1-5; the D is unclear. The CDR3 is 12 residues long. V was shortened by 8 bases and J by 5 bases, with 10 bases between the two germline ends. In DNA, the CDR3 is TGTGCCAGCGGCTCGATGGATCAGCCCCAGCATTTT. Protein product: CASGSMDQPQHF.

This clonotype was found a few times. The chain recombines TRBV10-3 with TRBJ1-3; unclear D gene. V dropped 6 bases and J dropped 3 bases, with 15 bases sitting between them. The length of the CDR3 is 15 residues. In germline, CDR1 is ENHRY, CDR2 SYGVKD. CDR3: CAISDNWSNGNTIYF. The CDR3 coding sequence is TGTGCCATCAGCGACAATTGGTCAAATGGAAACACCATATATTTT.

This clonotype was seen a handful of times. V usage is TRBV3-1 and J usage is TRBJ2-7; TRBD2 matches at 9 bases. J lost 9 bases, V lost 0 bases, and 6 bases had no gene match. CDR1 LGHDT and CDR2 YNNKEL come from the germline V gene (reference sequence). This CDR3 is built from 14 residues. CDR3 coding DNA: TGTGCCAGCAGCCAAGATTCGGGACTAGCCAGGCAGTACTTC. Amino acid sequence: CASSQDSGLARQYF.

In its sample, this clonotype was seen a few times. This chain joins TRBV28 and TRBJ1-2; TRBD1 is a possible D gene (5 bases). This CDR3 contains 15 residues. Between the trimmed V and J ends, which lost 2 bases and 4 bases, there was a span of 14 bases. Germline lookup yields CDR1 MDHEN and CDR2 SYDVKM. Written as DNA, the CDR3 is TGTGCCAGCAGTTTAACCCAGTGGGGGTCCTATGGCTACACCTTC. Protein: CASSLTQWGSYGYTF.

This clonotype was counted a few times. The rearrangement uses TRBV9 and TRBJ2-5; D ambiguous. The CDR3 covers 13 residues. The V and J ends lost 2 bases and 1 base respectively, with 6 bases between them. The germline V gene has CDR1 SGDLS and CDR2 YYNGEE. This CDR3 is CASSVSPQETQYF. The DNA for the CDR3 is TGTGCCAGCAGCGTGAGCCCCCAAGAGACCCAGTACTTC.

V gene TRBV29-1 combines with J gene TRBJ2-7, with a tentative D call TRBD1 (6 bases). CDR3 length equals 14 residues. Trimming pared 1 base from V and 4 bases from J, leaving 14 bases between. The germline gives CDR1 SQVTM, CDR2 ANQGSEA. The CDR3 region has the DNA TGCAGCGTTGAAGTGGGCAGGGGTGAATACGAGCAGTACTTC. It specifies CSVEVGRGEYEQYF.

The table lists this clonotype with a few counts. The rearrangement links TRBV5-1 to TRBJ2-1, with D possibly being TRBD1 (5 bases). V was clipped by 5 bases and J by 4 bases, with 22 bases between them. The CDR3 is made up of 17 amino acids. Germline assignment: CDR1 SGHRS and CDR2 YFSETQ. This CDR3 reads CASRASATPGAYNEQFF. The CDR3 nucleotides read TGCGCCAGCAGAGCCTCCGCGACTCCTGGGGCTTACAATGAGCAGTTCTTC.

The rearrangement uses TRBV3-1 and TRBJ2-2; TRBD1 matches at 12 bases. V gave up 3 bases and J gave up 7 bases; unmatched junction bases: 9. Germline V gene sequence: CDR1 LGHDT, CDR2 YNNKEL (reference sequence). The CDR3 extends over 17 amino acids. Here the CDR3 DNA reads TGTGCCAGCAGCCACCCGCCCGGGACAGGGGGCTTCGGGGAGCTGTTTTTT. It yields the protein CASSHPPGTGGFGELFF.

V gene TRBV6-1 combines with J gene TRBJ1-4; D gene uncertain. Germline values: CDR1 MNHNS, CDR2 SASEGT. The ends were cut back, 6 bases at V and 1 base at J, with 12 bases in the middle. CDR3 length: 15 amino acids. Here the CDR3 DNA reads TGTGCCAGCAGAAGCTTAGGGTTAACTAATGAAAAACTGTTTTTT. Residues: CASRSLGLTNEKLFF.

This clonotype was counted a few times. The chain links TRBV29-1 to TRBJ2-1; 14 nucleotides line up with TRBD2. The CDR3 extends over 15 amino acids. From germline, CDR1 is SQVTM and CDR2 ANQGSEA. V lost 7 bases and J lost 7; bases outside the gene matches: 9. The CDR3 loop reads CSASTGTSGGNEQFF. In nucleotides, the CDR3 is TGCAGCGCCTCAACCGGGACTAGCGGGGGTAATGAGCAGTTCTTC.

This clonotype was seen only a few times. This rearrangement joins TRBV12-3 or TRBV12-4 to TRBJ2-7, with D unresolved. The V and J ends lost 1 base and 4 bases respectively, with 8 bases between them. The CDR3 runs to 13 residues. The DNA for the CDR3 is TGTGCCAGCAGTTTAGAAGGAGTTTACGAGCAGTACTTC. Translation gives CASSLEGVYEQYF.

The chain joins TRBV5-1 to TRBJ1-2; D call uncertain. Trimming took 4 bases from V and 7 from J, leaving 11 bases between them. The CDR3 totals 12 residues. The germline V gene encodes CDR1 SGHRS and CDR2 YFSETQ. This CDR3 is CASSTRGGGYTF. CDR3 nucleotides: TGCGCCAGCAGCACTCGGGGTGGTGGCTACACCTTC.

This clonotype was counted only a few times. J is TRBJ2-5 and V is TRBV9, with 7 bases matching TRBD2. Germline trimming cut 0 bases from V and 4 bases from J; bases unmatched to any gene: 0. Per the germline V gene, CDR1 is SGDLS and CDR2 is YYNGEE. This CDR3 is built from 13 residues. The CDR3 sequence is CASSVGGRETQYF. The CDR3, as DNA: TGTGCCAGCAGCGTAGGCGGGAGAGAGACCCAGTACTTC.

This clonotype showed up many times. The chain is built from TRBV29-1 and TRBJ2-3, with a possible D match to TRBD2 (6 bases). Germline CDR1 reads SQVTM; CDR2 reads ANQGSEA. The CDR3 runs 13 residues. Trimming took off 2 bases at V and 6 bases at J, with 12 bases between the two ends. The CDR3 sequence is CSVETAREDTQYF. The DNA for the CDR3 is TGCAGCGTTGAAACGGCCCGGGAGGATACGCAGTATTTT.

The gene calls are TRBV2 and TRBJ2-1, with D perhaps matching TRBD1 or TRBD2 (5 bases each). Trimming removed 5 bases from V and 5 bases from J, with 13 bases in between. The V gene's germline CDR1 is SNHLY and CDR2 FYNNEI. The CDR3 is made up of 14 amino acids. The CDR3 loop reads CASSFNRGHNEQFF. CDR3 DNA sequence: TGTGCCAGCAGTTTCAACCGGGGCCACAATGAGCAGTTCTTC.

This clonotype has more than one count but fewer than ten. The chain joins TRBV6-1 to TRBJ2-3, with a possible D match to TRBD1 (6 bases). The germline CDR1 and CDR2 sequences are MNHNS and SASEGT. The CDR3 length is 16 residues. V was shortened by 2 bases and J by 3 bases, with 15 bases between the two germline ends. This chain's CDR3 is CASSELTGFPTDTQYF. CDR3 coding DNA: TGTGCCAGCAGTGAATTAACAGGGTTTCCTACAGATACGCAGTATTTT.

The table lists this clonotype with many counts. The chain employs TRBV10-3 and TRBJ2-7, with 8 nucleotides matching TRBD2. CDR3 length: 15 amino acids. CDR1 and CDR2 from the germline V gene are ENHRY and SYGVKD. After removal of 0 bases from V and 9 bases from J, the junction contained 10 bases not matched to a gene. CDR3 in DNA: TGTGCCATCAGTGAGTCGATTAGCGGGGCCGCTCGGCAGTACTTC. It codes for CAISESISGAARQYF.

The chain has TRBV19 and TRBJ1-1; D is perhaps TRBD1 (6 bases). With 2 bases removed from V and 3 bases from J, the gap between germline ends came to 19 bases. CDR1 and CDR2 from the germline V gene are LNHDA and SQIVND (reference sequence). The CDR3 has 17 residues. The DNA of the CDR3 is TGTGCCAGTAGTATAATGGCAGGGGCTATTGTGGACACTGAAGCTTTCTTT. Translation gives CASSIMAGAIVDTEAFF.

V and J are TRBV6-2 or TRBV6-3 and TRBJ1-1; TRBD1 is a possible D gene (5 bases). Per germline, CDR1 MNHEY and CDR2 SVGEGT. The length of the CDR3 is 12 residues. Trimming shortened V by 2 bases and J by 7 bases, and 8 bases separated the two germline ends. The CDR3 bases are TGTGCCAGCAGTTACCCGGGGGTTGAAGCTTTCTTT. This encodes CASSYPGVEAFF.

This clonotype was recorded many times. The chain is built from TRBV29-1 and TRBJ1-1, with no clear D. The CDR3 has 11 residues. Germline assignment: CDR1 SQVTM and CDR2 ANQGSEA. The germline V and J ends were trimmed by 1 base and 4 bases, with 4 bases remaining between them. In DNA form, the CDR3 reads TGCAGCGTTGAAGTACCCACTGAAGCTTTCTTT. It translates to CSVEVPTEAFF.

The sample holds many counts of this clonotype. J is TRBJ1-5 and V is TRBV20-1; D is uncertain. V gave up 5 bases and J gave up 6 bases, with 14 bases separating them. CDR3 length: 13 residues. The germline V gene has CDR1 DFQATT and CDR2 SNEGSKA (reference sequence). The CDR3 DNA reads TGCAGTGCTCTTAGACCCGGAGGTCAGCCCCAGCATTTT. This gives the protein CSALRPGGQPQHF.

The chain has TRBV9 and TRBJ2-2; 9 nucleotides line up with TRBD1. V trimming: 4 bases; J trimming: 2 bases; junction bases outside the gene matches: 9. Germline lookup yields CDR1 SGDLS and CDR2 YYNGEE. The CDR3 is 17 residues long. CDR3 amino acids: CASSSPGQGPNTGELFF. Written as DNA, the CDR3 is TGTGCCAGCAGCTCCCCCGGACAGGGGCCAAACACCGGGGAGCTGTTTTTT.

This clonotype was picked up a small number of times. The rearrangement links TRBV12-3 or TRBV12-4 to TRBJ2-5; 10 bases are shared with TRBD1. The CDR3 contains 15 residues. Germline trimming cut 5 bases from V and 5 bases from J; bases unmatched to any gene: 8. The CDR3 nucleotides are TGTGCCAGCAGTCCAACCGGGACAGGGGTGGAGACCCAGTACTTC. It translates to CASSPTGTGVETQYF.

This clonotype was picked up one time. V and J are TRBV4-1 and TRBJ2-7; D may match TRBD1 or TRBD2 (6 bases each). The CDR3 totals 18 residues. Germline values: CDR1 MGHRA, CDR2 YSYEKL. The V gene lost 0 bases and the J gene lost 3 bases, with 21 bases spanning the gap. As DNA, the CDR3 is TGCGCCAGCAGCCAAGATTGGCTCAGAGGGGGGTTAAGCTACGAGCAGTACTTC. It yields the protein CASSQDWLRGGLSYEQYF.